These T cell receptor beta chains were read from a single sample in a study of cytomegalovirus exposure and HLA in healthy donors. Measured with immunoSEQ multiplex PCR; TCRdb has only the in-frame clones, and not every one. The sample holds some 170,000 clones, 77% seen once. Sequences were obtained from PBMCs. These receptors originate from a woman aged 55-75 years in good health and CMV-seropositive. Both conserved end residues are part of each CDR3.

J gene,V gene,CDR3 protein
TRBJ2-1,TRBV27,CASSPGTSRDEQFF
TRBJ1-1,TRBV7-3,CASSLVPGLPEAFF
TRBJ2-3,TRBV29-1,CSVYGLAGEDTQYF
TRBJ2-3,TRBV5-4,CASSLRTSGLSTDTQYF
TRBJ1-5,TRBV5-6,CASSFRQVGNQPQHF
TRBJ2-2,TRBV28,CASSLSAGGTGELFF
TRBJ2-1,TRBV9,CASSVRGESYNEQFF
TRBJ2-1,TRBV6-5,CASRTQGRNEQFF
TRBJ2-7,TRBV27,CASSSQRGGMDEQYF
TRBJ2-7,TRBV5-1,CASSAYRGHEQYF
TRBJ1-6,TRBV13,CAILGTAGDSPLHF
TRBJ1-4,TRBV2,CASRGGSAVLFF
TRBJ1-1,TRBV18,CASSSDRGPGTEAFF
TRBJ2-2,TRBV4-2,CASSPQTSGSTGELFF
TRBJ2-7,TRBV10-3,CAISEPGTSLDEQYF
TRBJ2-3,TRBV27,CASRRQGASTDTQYF
TRBJ1-2,TRBV5-6,CASSLGTGAHYGYTF
TRBJ2-7,TRBV2,CASSRGGRQYF
TRBJ2-7,TRBV21-1,CASSNRVVLYEQYF
TRBJ1-1,TRBV10-3,CAAGGREGPEAFF
TRBJ1-6,TRBV2,CASRTGVENSPLHF
TRBJ2-1,TRBV5-1,CASSLGSRRDEQFF
TRBJ2-5,TRBV7-9,CASSRSLGGAQETQYF
TRBJ2-2,TRBV28,CASSPPTGRYTGELFF
TRBJ2-3,TRBV27,CASSLTGTGTNTQYF
TRBJ2-7,TRBV7-9,CASSLGLAGGLTYEQYF
TRBJ2-2,TRBV5-6,CASSSGWASGEPGELFF
TRBJ2-7,TRBV28,CASRTGPPYEQYF
TRBJ2-1,TRBV5-1,CASSFESYNEQFF
TRBJ2-7,TRBV6-5,CASSESPPGYEQYF
TRBJ1-1,TRBV11-2,CASSVGREGNTEAFF
TRBJ1-4,TRBV30,CAWIAGTDSEKLFF
TRBJ1-2,TRBV6-7,CASSAQASGWTYGYTF
TRBJ2-6,TRBV9,CASSVRQVIGANGLTF
TRBJ1-1,TRBV5-1,CASSLQRLSNTEAFF
TRBJ2-7,TRBV5-4,CASSAPGTVSYEQYF
TRBJ1-5,TRBV7-3,CASRVTGVGHQPQHF
TRBJ2-7,TRBV15,CATSRGGTSGGHSYEQYF
TRBJ2-4,TRBV14,CASSSTRGIQYF
TRBJ2-6,TRBV28,CASSFFPGPYLRAVF
TRBJ1-4,TRBV29-1,CSAGQGGGKKLFF
TRBJ1-4,TRBV30,CAWSVNGKSNEKLFF
TRBJ2-4,TRBV30,CAWSTSGSGIQYF
TRBJ1-1,TRBV6-1,CASSDRRNTEAFF
TRBJ2-1,TRBV9,CASSPNPDSRYNEQFF
TRBJ2-4,TRBV19,CASSTTGSKNIQYF
TRBJ2-3,TRBV7-9,CASSHGQGITDTQYF
TRBJ2-7,TRBV9,CASSVRDYPYEQYF
TRBJ2-1,TRBV28,CASSRLGQGGGYNEQFF
TRBJ2-7,TRBV12-5,CASGLCPSRDREGCEQYF
TRBJ1-2,TRBV5-1,CASSPEGDFNYGYTF
TRBJ2-7,TRBV5-1,CASSFEGAGYEQYF
TRBJ2-7,TRBV4-2,CASSQDLSGGYEQYF
TRBJ1-5,TRBV28,CASSLHLPGVQPQHF
TRBJ1-6,TRBV6-5,CAARQGSSYNSPLHF
TRBJ1-4,TRBV16,CASRRQGGNEKLFF
TRBJ2-7,TRBV5-3,CARSPFTGAPHEQYF
TRBJ1-1,TRBV27,CASSIASLMNTEAFF
TRBJ1-5,TRBV27,CASSLSGGIQPQHF